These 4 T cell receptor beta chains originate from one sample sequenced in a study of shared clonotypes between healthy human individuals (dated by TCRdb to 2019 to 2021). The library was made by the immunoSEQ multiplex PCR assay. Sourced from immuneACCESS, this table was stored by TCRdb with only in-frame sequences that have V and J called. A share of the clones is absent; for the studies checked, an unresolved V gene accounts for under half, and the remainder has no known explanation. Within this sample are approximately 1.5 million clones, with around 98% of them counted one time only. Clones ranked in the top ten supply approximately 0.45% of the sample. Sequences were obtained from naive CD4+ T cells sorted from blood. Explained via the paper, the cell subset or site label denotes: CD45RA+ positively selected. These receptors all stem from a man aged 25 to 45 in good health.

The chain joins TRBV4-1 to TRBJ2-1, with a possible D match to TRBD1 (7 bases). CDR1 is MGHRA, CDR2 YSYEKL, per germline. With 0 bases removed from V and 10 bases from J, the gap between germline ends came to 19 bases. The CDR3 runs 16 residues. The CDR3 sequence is CASSQEGQGGPPEQFF. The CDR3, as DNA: TGCGCCAGCAGCCAAGAGGGGCAGGGGGGACCCCCCGAGCAGTTCTTC.

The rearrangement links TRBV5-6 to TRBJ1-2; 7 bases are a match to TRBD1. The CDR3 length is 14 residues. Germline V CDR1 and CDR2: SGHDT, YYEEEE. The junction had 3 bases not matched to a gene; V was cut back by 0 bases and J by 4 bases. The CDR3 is CASSLVAGGYGYTF. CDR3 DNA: TGTGCCAGCAGCTTGGTGGCAGGGGGCTATGGCTACACCTTC.

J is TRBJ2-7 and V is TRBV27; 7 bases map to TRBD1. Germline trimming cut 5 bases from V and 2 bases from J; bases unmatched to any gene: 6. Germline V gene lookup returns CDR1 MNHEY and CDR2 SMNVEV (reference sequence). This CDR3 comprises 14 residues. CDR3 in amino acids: CASSRTQGTYEQYF. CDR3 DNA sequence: TGTGCCAGCAGTCGTACACAGGGGACCTACGAGCAGTACTTC.

CDR3 DNA sequence: TGTGCCAGCAGCTCTCCGGATAGCGGCTACACCGGGGAGCTGTTTTTT. This codes for CASSSPDSGYTGELFF. The genes are TRBV5-4 and TRBJ2-2; D perhaps matches TRBD2 (6 bases). The germline V and J ends were trimmed by 3 bases and 3 bases, with 15 bases remaining between them. The CDR3 has 16 amino acids. Germline V gene data show CDR1 as SGHNT and CDR2 as YYREEE (reference sequence).